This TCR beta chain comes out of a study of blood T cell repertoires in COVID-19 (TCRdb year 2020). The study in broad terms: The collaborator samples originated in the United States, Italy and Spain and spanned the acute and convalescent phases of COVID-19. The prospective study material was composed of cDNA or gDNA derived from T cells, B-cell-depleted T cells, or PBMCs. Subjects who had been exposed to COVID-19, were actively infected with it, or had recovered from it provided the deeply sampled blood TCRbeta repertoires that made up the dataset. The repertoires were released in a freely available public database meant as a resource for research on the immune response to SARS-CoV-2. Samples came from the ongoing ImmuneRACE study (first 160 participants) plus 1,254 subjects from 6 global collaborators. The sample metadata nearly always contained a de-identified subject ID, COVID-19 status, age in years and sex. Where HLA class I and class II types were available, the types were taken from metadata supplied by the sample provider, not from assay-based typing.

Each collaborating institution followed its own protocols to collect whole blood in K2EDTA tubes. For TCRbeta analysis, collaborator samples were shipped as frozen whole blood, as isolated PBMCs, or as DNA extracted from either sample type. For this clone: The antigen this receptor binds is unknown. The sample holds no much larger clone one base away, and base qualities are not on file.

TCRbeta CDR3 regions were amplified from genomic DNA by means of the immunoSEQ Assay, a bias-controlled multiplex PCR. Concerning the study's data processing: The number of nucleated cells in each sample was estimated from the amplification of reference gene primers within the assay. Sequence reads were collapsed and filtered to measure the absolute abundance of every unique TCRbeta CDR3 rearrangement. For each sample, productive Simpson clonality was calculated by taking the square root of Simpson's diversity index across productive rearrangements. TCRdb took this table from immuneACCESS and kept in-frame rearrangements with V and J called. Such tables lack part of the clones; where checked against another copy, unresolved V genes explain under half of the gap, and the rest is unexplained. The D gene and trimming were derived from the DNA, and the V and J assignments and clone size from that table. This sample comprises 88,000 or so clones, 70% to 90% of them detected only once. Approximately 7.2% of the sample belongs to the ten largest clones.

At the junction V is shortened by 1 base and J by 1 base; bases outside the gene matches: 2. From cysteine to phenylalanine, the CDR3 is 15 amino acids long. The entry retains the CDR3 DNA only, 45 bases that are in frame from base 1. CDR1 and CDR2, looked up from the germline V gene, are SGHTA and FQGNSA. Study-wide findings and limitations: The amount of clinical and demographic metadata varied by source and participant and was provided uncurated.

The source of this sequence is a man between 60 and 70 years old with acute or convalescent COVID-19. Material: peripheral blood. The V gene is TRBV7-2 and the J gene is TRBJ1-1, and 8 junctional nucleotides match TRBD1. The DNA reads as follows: TGTGCCAGCAGCTTAGGGGACAGGAGGAACACTGAAGCTTTCTTT. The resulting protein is CASSLGDRRNTEAFF.